Given below is one TCR beta chain in context. Its antigen target is currently unknown. No much larger clonotype is one base removed from it; base qualities were not supplied. To prepare the library, the immunoSEQ multiplex PCR assay was applied. For the multiplex PCR, a mixture combining 60 forward primers for TCR Vbeta segments and 13 reverse primers for TCR Jbeta segments was used. Amplification of the CDR3 region of rearranged TCR beta genes was performed with a multiplex PCR assay on genomic DNA. The Illumina HiSeq System was used to sequence the amplified TCR beta libraries as 87-base-pair reads. From the authors' description of their analysis: In a later analysis, about 80 million unique TCR beta chains were counted across the approximately 620 repertoires, and around 10 million of these chains were shared by at least two donors. Raw reads were error-corrected and collapsed into unique sequences with a nearest-neighbor algorithm that merged closely related sequences to remove PCR and sequencing errors. To assign V, D and J gene segments, CDR3 sequences were aligned to IMGT reference sequences. For a sequence to be retained, a match of at least six nucleotides was required to both a V gene segment and a J gene segment. A rearrangement was called productive if the CDR3 had no stop codons and remained in frame with V and J, and every other rearrangement was called non-productive. Following IMGT convention, CDR3 was defined as the stretch from the second conserved V-encoded cysteine to the conserved J-encoded phenylalanine. In an earlier analysis of more than 550 of the donors, sequences lacking an unambiguous match to a single V gene segment were excluded. In an earlier analysis of approximately 560 of the donors, a V segment was called functional when productive rearrangements were above 56.7%, and segregating when the standard deviation between donors exceeded 5%. To diagnose cytomegalovirus status from the catalog of TCR beta chain sequences, a statistical classification framework was built. In a later analysis, TCR nucleotide sequences were compared against IMGT/GENE-DB human TR gene sequences so that V and J genes could be assigned. The TCRdist pipeline was used in a later analysis to assign CDR3 sequences and most-parsimonious VDJ recombination scenarios. In a later analysis, every TCR beta chain was defined by the combination of its CDR3 amino acid sequence and its V-gene family, and reads without a unique V-gene family were dropped. To address suspected cross-contamination and a sequencing artifact, a later analysis removed 550 to 750 highly shared, low-generation-probability nucleotide sequences. For each public chain, a later analysis derived a clonal expansion index from normalized ranks of inferred template counts within each repertoire. In a later analysis, generation probabilities were computed with a VDJ recombination model fitted to out-of-frame rearrangements, and the resulting probabilities were checked against IGoR. A later analysis scored TCR-TCR, TCR-HLA and TCR-CMV co-occurrence with hypergeometric tests, applying a repertoire-size bias correction to TCR pairs. A later analysis estimated false discovery rates by permuting HLA or CMV assignments 20 times. In a later analysis, co-occurring TCRs were grouped with DBSCAN, and TCRdist sequence similarity was added when clustering was performed within HLA-allele-positive subsets. For co-occurrence clustering, repertoires with fewer than 30,000 or more than 120,000 public chains were excluded, along with five repertoires with anomalous nucleotide sharing. The clones in this table, taken by TCRdb from immuneACCESS, are in-frame only. Not every clone is retained; where verified, under half of the shortfall comes from an unresolved V gene, and the cause of the rest is unknown. That table is the source of V, J and clone size, and D and trimming were worked out from the DNA. The sample profile shows some 200,000 clones; over 80% of them were found once. The ten largest clones take up over 0.65% of the sample.

This sample was taken from a study of cytomegalovirus exposure and HLA in healthy donors (dated by TCRdb to 2016 to 2017). Study-wide context: An earlier analysis of several hundred of the donors reported about 260 Gb of sequence data and 117 million unique TCR beta sequences obtained from around 180 million T cells. About 280 gigabases of sequencing data and around 90 million unique TCR sequences made up an early release that covered about 640 HLA-typed donors. Of the roughly 390 genotyped donors, roughly 80% fell in the genetic ancestry cluster associated with self-reported Caucasian donors. The study was designed to test whether signatures of past pathogen exposure could be identified by cataloging public T cell receptors. The study profiled the T cell repertoires of hundreds of subjects by immunosequencing and related them to cytomegalovirus serostatus. Along with the roughly 670-subject first cohort, a separate validation cohort of over a hundred different subjects was used. High-throughput TCR immunosequencing, statistical association of individual TCRs with disease status, and machine learning were combined to predict cytomegalovirus infection status. To study patterns of TCR occurrence, a later analysis re-analyzed previously published TCR beta repertoires from around 670 donors and added high-resolution HLA genotyping. The later analysis used no new phenotypic data to find candidate immune exposures, relying instead on TCR beta sequences and their occurrence across donors. To decide whether each TCR beta V gene segment behaved as functional or pseudogenic, an earlier analysis of over 500 of the donors relied on high-throughput TCR beta sequencing. Donor age, sex, ethnicity and CMV serostatus were compiled together with the repertoire data. A later genetic analysis took genome-wide SNP genotypes for about 55% of the 666 donors and used that subset as a discovery cohort. All discovery cohort repertoires had been generated using a single sequencing platform. HLA typing included class I and class II loci at four-digit resolution. The number of typed donors differed by locus: about 620-640 for A, B, C, DRB1 and DQB1; about 520 for DQA1; approximately 610 for DPA1; and roughly 450 for DPB1. A few DR-DQ haplotypes were handled as single units for association and clustering because linkage in the cohort was strong. On average, roughly 200,000 unique TCR beta nucleotide sequences were sequenced per donor among roughly 430 genotyped donors of the cohort, with roughly 20% of those sequences being non-productive. Broad study findings and their caveats: In a later analysis, HLA-associated TCR beta chains showed more clonal expansion and lower generation probabilities than non-associated chains that were equally common. Because some donors lacked HLA typing at each locus, the association tests relied only on the typed subset. Only TCR beta chains were sequenced in this cohort, and the absence of alpha or paired-chain data limited detectable features. For the cohort, immune exposure information was limited to CMV serostatus. A later genetic analysis associated a missense DCLRE1C variant with V-gene and J-gene trimming of TCR beta chains, and an independent cohort replicated the association. In vitro tests confirmed that three of the cytomegalovirus-associated TCR beta chains recognize cytomegalovirus antigens. Assigning TCR associations to individual alleles was difficult when HLA alleles, especially DR and DQ, strongly co-occurred. Presence/absence analyses assumed roughly uniform sequencing depth across donors, an assumption that may not hold. Cytomegalovirus status was reported to be diagnosed by the classifier with high specificity and sensitivity in both the original and validation cohorts. A later analysis reported that several top co-occurrence clusters appeared linked to parvovirus B19, influenza, CMV and Epstein-Barr virus. According to a later analysis, most CMV-associated TCR beta chains appeared to be HLA-restricted, and the HLA associations seemed to be driven largely by CMV exposure. A group of highly shared sequence variants was considered likely to be a technical artifact of the sequencing pipeline. According to the authors, the approach could potentially be generalized to other disease states and immunological phenotypes. An earlier analysis of roughly 570 of the donors showed that most TCR beta V segments appeared in productive rearrangements either about 90% or about 30% of the time, which broadly matched IMGT annotations. Most TCR sequences were observed very rarely across donors, whereas some public TCRs were present in many individuals. In a later analysis, the rate of TCR association differed among HLA loci, with DRB1 alleles having the most associated TCRs and HLA-C alleles having the fewest. Correlated functional status among segregating V segments might reflect linkage disequilibrium, but an unknown experimental factor could not be ruled out. A further reported finding was that TCR beta sequences accurately predicted the HLA-A and HLA-B alleles for most subjects in the first cohort. The study gave a list of some 150 TCR beta chains associated with cytomegalovirus. A later genetic analysis reported fewer N-insertions in productive TCRs among donors in an Asian-associated ancestry cluster than the approximately 700-donor mean. In a later analysis, 15,000 to 20,000 TCR beta sequences were associated with specific HLA alleles at a false discovery rate of 0.05. Because counts were too low, about 15 rarely observed V segments, including chromosome 9 orphons, were left out of the earlier analysis of over 550 of the donors.

In total, more than 500 healthy bone marrow donors made up the cohort. All cohort members were sampled while nominally healthy, although unrecorded immune exposures were likely present. The donor was CMV seronegative and belonged to the group of more than 300 seronegative cohort members. A peripheral blood sample was provided by each donor, and peripheral blood mononuclear cells were used for TCR beta sequencing. The Qiagen DNeasy Blood Extraction Kit was used to extract genomic DNA from the blood cell samples. Sequencing used PBMCs. This clonotype originated in a boy between 2 and 10 years old in good health and CMV-seronegative.

The CDR3 reads CASSQDNGRAETQYF. The nucleotides are TGCGCCAGCAGCCAAGATAACGGGAGGGCAGAGACCCAGTACTTC. This chain joins TRBV4-1 to TRBJ2-5, and TRBD2 matches 8 of the central bases. Taken from cysteine to phenylalanine, the CDR3 has 15 residues. Only the CDR3 DNA is retained, 45 bases long and in frame from the first base. In the germline V gene, CDR1 corresponds to MGHRA and CDR2 to YSYEKL. V is pruned by 0 bases and J by 4 bases, leaving 4 bases of the junction without a gene match.